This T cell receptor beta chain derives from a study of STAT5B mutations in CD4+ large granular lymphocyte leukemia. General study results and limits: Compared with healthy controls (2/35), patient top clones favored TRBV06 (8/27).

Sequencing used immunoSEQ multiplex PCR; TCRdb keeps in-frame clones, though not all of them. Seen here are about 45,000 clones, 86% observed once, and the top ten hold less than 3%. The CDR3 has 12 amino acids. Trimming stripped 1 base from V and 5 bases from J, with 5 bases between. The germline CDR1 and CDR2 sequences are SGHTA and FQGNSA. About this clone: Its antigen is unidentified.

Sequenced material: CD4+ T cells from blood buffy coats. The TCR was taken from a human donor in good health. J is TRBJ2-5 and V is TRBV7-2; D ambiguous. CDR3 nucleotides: TGTGCCAGCAGCTTAGGGTCGGAGACCCAGTACTTC. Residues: CASSLGSETQYF.